A single sample gave rise to the 10 T cell receptor beta chains below, sequenced in a study of cytomegalovirus exposure and HLA in healthy donors. Sequenced by immunoSEQ multiplex PCR; TCRdb stores in-frame clones only, minus some. Here the sample spans tens of thousands of clones, over 85% being singletons. Sequenced input: PBMCs. These receptor sequences come from a woman aged 18-30 years in good health and CMV-seronegative.

The chain recombines TRBV5-5 with TRBJ1-6; 7 bases align to TRBD1. From germline, CDR1 is SGHKS and CDR2 YYEKEE (reference sequence). Trimming cost V 4 bases and J 4 bases; bases outside gene matches: 8. This CDR3 comprises 16 residues. The CDR3 DNA is TGTGCCAGCAGCCCGCCGGAGGGGGCTTATAATTCACCCCTCCACTTT. Translated: CASSPPEGAYNSPLHF.

The CDR3 nucleotides read TGCGCCAGCAGCTTGGCAGGGGAAGGCGGCTACACCTTC. Translated: CASSLAGEGGYTF. V gene TRBV5-1 combines with J gene TRBJ1-2; D possibly corresponds to TRBD1 (6 bases). This CDR3 comprises 13 residues. The V gene lost 0 bases and the J gene lost 8 bases, with 11 bases spanning the gap. Germline CDR1 reads SGHRS; CDR2 reads YFSETQ.

The rearrangement joins TRBV6-5 to TRBJ1-5; no clear D gene. The V gene's germline CDR1 is MNHEY and CDR2 SVGAGI. Trimming cost V 2 bases and J 10 bases, with 12 bases left between them. The CDR3 totals 13 residues. The CDR3 protein is CASSYDHLTPQHF. The CDR3 bases are TGTGCCAGCAGTTACGATCATCTTACTCCCCAGCATTTT.

In nucleotides, the CDR3 is TGTGCCAGCAGCTCGGACAGGGGGTATCAGCCCCAGCATTTT. It codes for CASSSDRGYQPQHF. The chain combines TRBV7-2 with TRBJ1-5; 10 nucleotides agree with TRBD1. Germline values: CDR1 SGHTA, CDR2 FQGNSA. V gave up 4 bases and J gave up 5 bases; unmatched junction bases: 2. There are 14 residues in the CDR3. The variable domain in full, completed from reference TRBV7-2 and TRBJ1-5, reads GAGVSQSPSNKVTEKGKDVELRCDPISGHTALYWYRQSLGQGLEFLIYFQGNSAPDKSGLPSDRFSAERTGGSVSTLTIQRTQQEDSAVYLCASSSDRGYQPQHFGDGTRLSIL.

The J gene is TRBJ2-1, the V gene TRBV20-1; the D is unclear. Germline assignment: CDR1 DFQATT and CDR2 SNEGSKA (reference sequence). This CDR3 is 11 amino acids long. CDR3 DNA: TGCAGCTACCCGTTCTACAATGAGCAGTTCTTC. It is translated as CSYPFYNEQFF.

The V gene is TRBV5-1, the J gene TRBJ2-5; D is possibly TRBD2 (6 bases). The ends were cut back, 4 bases at V and 5 bases at J, with 18 bases in the middle. The germline V gene has CDR1 SGHRS and CDR2 YFSETQ. The CDR3 totals 15 residues. Here the CDR3 reads CASSQAGTGSETQYF. For the CDR3, the DNA is TGCGCCAGCAGCCAAGCCGGGACTGGGTCGGAGACCCAGTACTTC.

This chain connects TRBV2 to TRBJ1-5, with D possibly matching TRBD1 (6 bases). The CDR3 runs 14 residues. Germline V gives CDR1 SNHLY, CDR2 FYNNEI. Trimming cost V 6 bases and J 4 bases, with 13 bases left between them. CDR3 residues: CASRDSYLNQPQHF. The CDR3 DNA reads as TGTGCCAGCAGGGACAGTTACTTAAATCAGCCCCAGCATTTT.

This clone is a singleton in its sample. The chain's CDR3 is CASSTASGVYQETQYF. For the CDR3, the DNA is TGTGCCAGTAGTACAGCTAGCGGGGTTTACCAAGAGACCCAGTACTTC. The chain uses TRBV19 and TRBJ2-5, with 9 bases identical to TRBD2. V shed 4 bases, J shed 0 bases, and the junction held 6 bases outside the gene matches. Germline lookup yields CDR1 LNHDA and CDR2 SQIVND (reference sequence). This CDR3 region has 16 residues. The full variable domain, rest sourced from reference TRBV19 and TRBJ2-5, is DGGITQSPKYLFRKEGQNVTLSCEQNLNHDAMYWYRQDPGQGLRLIYYSQIVNDFQKGDIAEGYSVSREKKESFPLTVTSAQKNPTAFYLCASSTASGVYQETQYFGPGTRLLVL.

The V call is TRBV7-2, the J call TRBJ2-5, with 11 bases that match TRBD2. Germline trimming cut 5 bases from V and 5 bases from J; bases unmatched to any gene: 16. From germline, CDR1 is SGHTA and CDR2 FQGNSA. The length of the CDR3 is 18 residues. This CDR3 reads CASSLGVAGGEAVETQYF. The CDR3 nucleotides are TGTGCCAGCAGCCTCGGGGTAGCGGGGGGGGAGGCCGTGGAGACCCAGTACTTC.

The DNA for the CDR3 is TGCAGCGTTGAAAGCACGTTCACAGATACGCAGTATTTT. As protein: CSVESTFTDTQYF. V usage is TRBV29-1 and J usage is TRBJ2-3; D call uncertain. V was trimmed by 2 bases and J by 2 bases, leaving 8 bases between them. CDR3 length: 13 amino acids. In germline, CDR1 is SQVTM, CDR2 ANQGSEA.